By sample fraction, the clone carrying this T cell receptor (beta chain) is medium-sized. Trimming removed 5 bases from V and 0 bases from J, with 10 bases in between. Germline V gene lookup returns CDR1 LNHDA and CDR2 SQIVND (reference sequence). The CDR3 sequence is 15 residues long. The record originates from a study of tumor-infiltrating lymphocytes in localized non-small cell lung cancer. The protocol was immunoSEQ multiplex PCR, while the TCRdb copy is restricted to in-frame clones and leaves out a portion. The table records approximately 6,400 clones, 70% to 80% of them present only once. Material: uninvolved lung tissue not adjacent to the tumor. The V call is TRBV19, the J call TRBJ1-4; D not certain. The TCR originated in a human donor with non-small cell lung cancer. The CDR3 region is CASSPRGSTNEKLFF. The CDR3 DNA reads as TGTGCCAGTAGTCCACGGGGTTCAACTAATGAAAAACTGTTTTTT.